This TCR beta chain was sequenced in a study of blood T cell repertoires in COVID-19. Study-wide background: Sample material is recorded as cDNA or gDNA derived from T cells, B-cell-depleted T cells, or PBMCs.

In the study's own analysis: Estimation of nucleated cell counts was performed using reference gene primer amplification. Here immunoSEQ multiplex PCR was the method, and the copy in TCRdb shows in-frame clones only, minus some. V, J and clone size derive from that table, while D and trimming were established from the DNA sequence. This table holds about 59,000 clones, about nine tenths found once. The CDR3 extends over 14 amino acids. CDR1 SGHRS and CDR2 YFSETQ come from the germline V gene. The V and J ends lost 4 bases and 2 bases, in that order; junction bases with no gene match: 5. Material: peripheral blood. The chain is built from TRBV5-1 and TRBJ1-1; 7 bases align to TRBD1. The source is a man older than 75 with acute or convalescent COVID-19. Written as DNA, the CDR3 is TGCGCCAGCAGCCTGGACAGGTTTAACACTGAAGCTTTCTTT. It translates to CASSLDRFNTEAFF.